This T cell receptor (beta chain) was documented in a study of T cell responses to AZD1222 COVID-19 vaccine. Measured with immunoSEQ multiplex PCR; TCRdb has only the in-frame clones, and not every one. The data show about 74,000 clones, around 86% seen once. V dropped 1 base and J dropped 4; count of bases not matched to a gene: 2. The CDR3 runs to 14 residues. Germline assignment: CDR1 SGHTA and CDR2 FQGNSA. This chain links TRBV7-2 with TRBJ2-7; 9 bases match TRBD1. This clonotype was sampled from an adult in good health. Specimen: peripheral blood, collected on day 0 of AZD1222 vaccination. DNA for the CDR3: TGTGCCAGCAGCTTAGTAGGGACAGGGTACGAGCAGTACTTC. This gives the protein CASSLVGTGYEQYF.